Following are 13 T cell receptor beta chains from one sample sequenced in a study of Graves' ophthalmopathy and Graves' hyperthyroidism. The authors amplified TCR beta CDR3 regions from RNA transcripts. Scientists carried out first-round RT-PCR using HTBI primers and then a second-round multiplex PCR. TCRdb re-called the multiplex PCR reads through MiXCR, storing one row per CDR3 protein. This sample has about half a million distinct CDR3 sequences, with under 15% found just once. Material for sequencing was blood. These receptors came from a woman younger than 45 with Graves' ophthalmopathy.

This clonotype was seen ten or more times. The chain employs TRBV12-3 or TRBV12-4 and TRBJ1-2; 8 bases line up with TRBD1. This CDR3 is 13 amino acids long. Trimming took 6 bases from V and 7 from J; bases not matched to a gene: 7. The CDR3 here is CASRTRGLGGYTF. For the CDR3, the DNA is TGTGCCAGCAGAACCAGGGGGCTGGGTGGCTACACCTTC.

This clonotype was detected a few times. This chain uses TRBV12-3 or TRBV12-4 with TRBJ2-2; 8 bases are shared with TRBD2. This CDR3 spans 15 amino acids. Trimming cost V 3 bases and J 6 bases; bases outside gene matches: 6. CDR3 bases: TGTGCCAGCAGTTTTGGACTAGCTCGACCCGGGGAGCTGTTTTTT. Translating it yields CASSFGLARPGELFF.

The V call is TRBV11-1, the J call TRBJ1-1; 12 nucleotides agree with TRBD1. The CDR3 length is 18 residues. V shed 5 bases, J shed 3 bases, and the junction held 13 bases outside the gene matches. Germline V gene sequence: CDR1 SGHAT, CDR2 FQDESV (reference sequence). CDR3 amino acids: CASSTRDRGRGADTEAFF. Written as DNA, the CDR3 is TGTGCCAGCAGCACGCGGGACAGGGGGCGCGGTGCTGACACTGAAGCTTTCTTT.

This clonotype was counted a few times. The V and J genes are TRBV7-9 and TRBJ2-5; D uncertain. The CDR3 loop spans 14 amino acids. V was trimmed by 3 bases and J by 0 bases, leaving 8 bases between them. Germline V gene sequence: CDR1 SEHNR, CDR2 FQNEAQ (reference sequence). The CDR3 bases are TGTGCCAGCAGCTTGAGTTCGAACCAAGAGACCCAGTACTTC. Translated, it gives CASSLSSNQETQYF.

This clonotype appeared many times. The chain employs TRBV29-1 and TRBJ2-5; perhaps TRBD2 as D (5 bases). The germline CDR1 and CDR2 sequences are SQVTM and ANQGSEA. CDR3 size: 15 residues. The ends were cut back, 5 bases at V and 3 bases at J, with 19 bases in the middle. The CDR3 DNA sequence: TGCAGCGTTCAACCCGGAGGTCTGATCAAAGAGACCCAGTACTTC. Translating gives CSVQPGGLIKETQYF.

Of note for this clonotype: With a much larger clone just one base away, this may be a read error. This CDR3 reads CAWSVGNEQYF. The DNA for the CDR3 is TGTGCCTGGAGTGTAGGGAACGAGCAGTACTTC. V is TRBV30 and J is TRBJ2-7; D unclear. Trimming cost V 0 bases and J 5 bases, with 5 bases left between them. CDR1 and CDR2 (germline): GTSNPN, SVGIG (reference sequence). This CDR3 is 11 amino acids long. Filled out from reference TRBV30 and TRBJ2-7, the complete variable domain reads SQTIHQWPATLVQPVGSPLSLECTVEGTSNPNLYWYRQAAGRGLQLLFYSVGIGQISSEVPQNLSASRPQDRQFILSSKKLLLSDSGFYLCAWSVGNEQYFGPGTRLTVT.

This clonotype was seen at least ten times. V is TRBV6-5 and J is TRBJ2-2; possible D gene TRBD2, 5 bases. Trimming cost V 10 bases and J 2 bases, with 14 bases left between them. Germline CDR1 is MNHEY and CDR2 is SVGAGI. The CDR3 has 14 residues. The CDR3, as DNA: TGTGCCACATTACCGCGGGTAAACACCGGGGAGCTGTTTTTT. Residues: CATLPRVNTGELFF.

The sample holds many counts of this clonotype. Here the CDR3 DNA reads TGCGCCAGCAGCACCTCGGGACTAGCGGGAGGGGGCGAGCAGTACTTC. Protein: CASSTSGLAGGGEQYF. The chain has TRBV5-1 and TRBJ2-7, with TRBD2 identical over 16 bases. The CDR3 extends over 16 amino acids. The trim removed 4 bases at V and 6 bases at J, leaving 7 bases unmatched. From germline, CDR1 is SGHRS and CDR2 YFSETQ.

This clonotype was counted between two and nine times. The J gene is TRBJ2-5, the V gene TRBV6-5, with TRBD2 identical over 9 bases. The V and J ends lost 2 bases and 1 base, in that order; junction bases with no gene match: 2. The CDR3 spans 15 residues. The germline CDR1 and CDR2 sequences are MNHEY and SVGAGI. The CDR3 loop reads CASSYAAGGQETQYF. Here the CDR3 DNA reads TGTGCCAGCAGTTACGCAGCGGGGGGCCAAGAGACCCAGTACTTC.

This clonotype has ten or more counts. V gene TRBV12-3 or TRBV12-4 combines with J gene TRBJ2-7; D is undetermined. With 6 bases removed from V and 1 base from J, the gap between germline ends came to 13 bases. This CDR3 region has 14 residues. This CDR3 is CASRISTVSYEQYF. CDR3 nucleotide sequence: TGTGCCAGCAGGATCAGTACGGTATCCTACGAGCAGTACTTC.

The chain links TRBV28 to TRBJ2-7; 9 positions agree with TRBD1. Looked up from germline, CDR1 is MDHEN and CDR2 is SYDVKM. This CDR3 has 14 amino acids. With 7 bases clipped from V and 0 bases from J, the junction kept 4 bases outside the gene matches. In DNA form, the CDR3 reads TGTGCCAGCAACGGACAGGGGTCCTCCTACGAGCAGTACTTC. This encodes CASNGQGSSYEQYF.

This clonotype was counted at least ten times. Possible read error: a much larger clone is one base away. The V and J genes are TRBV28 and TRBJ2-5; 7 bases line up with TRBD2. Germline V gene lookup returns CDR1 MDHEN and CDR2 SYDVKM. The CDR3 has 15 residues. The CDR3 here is CASSAGSGNQETKYF. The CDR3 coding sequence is TGTGCCAGCAGTGCGGGGAGCGGGAACCAAGAGACCAAGTACTTC. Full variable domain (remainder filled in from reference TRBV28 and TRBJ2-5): DVKVTQSSRYLVKRTGEKVFLECVQDMDHENMFWYRQDPGLGLRLIYFSYDVKMKEKGDIPEGYSVSREKKERFSLILESASTNQTSMYLCASSAGSGNQETKYFGPGTRLLVL.

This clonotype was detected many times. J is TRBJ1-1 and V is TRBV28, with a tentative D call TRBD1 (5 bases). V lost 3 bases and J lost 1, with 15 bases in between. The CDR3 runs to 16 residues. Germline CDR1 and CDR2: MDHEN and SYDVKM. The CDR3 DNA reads TGTGCCAGCAGTTTGCTCGCGTCGGGGGGGAACACTGAAGCTTTCTTT. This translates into CASSLLASGGNTEAFF.